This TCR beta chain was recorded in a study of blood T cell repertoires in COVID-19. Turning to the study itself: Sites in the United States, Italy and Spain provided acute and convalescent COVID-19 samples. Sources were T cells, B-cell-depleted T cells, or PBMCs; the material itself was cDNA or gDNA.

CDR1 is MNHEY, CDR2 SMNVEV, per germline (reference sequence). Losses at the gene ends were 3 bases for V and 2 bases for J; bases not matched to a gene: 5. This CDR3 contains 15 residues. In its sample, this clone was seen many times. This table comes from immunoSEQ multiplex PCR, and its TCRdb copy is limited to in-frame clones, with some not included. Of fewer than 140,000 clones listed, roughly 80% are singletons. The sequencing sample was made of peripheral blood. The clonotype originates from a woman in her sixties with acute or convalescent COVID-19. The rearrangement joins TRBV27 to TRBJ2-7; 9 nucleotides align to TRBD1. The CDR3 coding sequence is TGTGCCAGCAGTTTTTCCGGACAGGGGACCTACGAGCAGTACTTC. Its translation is CASSFSGQGTYEQYF.